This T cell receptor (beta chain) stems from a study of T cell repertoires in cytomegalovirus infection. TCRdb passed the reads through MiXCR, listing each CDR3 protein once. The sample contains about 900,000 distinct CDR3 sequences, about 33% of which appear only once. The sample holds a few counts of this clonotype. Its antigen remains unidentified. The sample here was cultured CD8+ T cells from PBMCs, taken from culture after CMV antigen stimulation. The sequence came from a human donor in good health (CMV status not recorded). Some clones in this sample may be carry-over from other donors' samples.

The CDR3 region has the DNA TGTGCCAGCTCCCTTGACAGGGACCCATACAATGAGCAGTTCTTC. It translates to CASSLDRDPYNEQFF. The chain is built from TRBV18 and TRBJ2-1, with 7 bases matching TRBD1. With V trimmed by 6 bases and J by 4 bases, 9 bases remained unmatched. This CDR3 has 15 residues. From germline, CDR1 is KGHSH and CDR2 LQKENI.